These 9 T cell receptor beta chains came from one sample sequenced in a study of blood T cell repertoires in COVID-19. TCRdb keeps only in-frame clones here, not all; method: immunoSEQ multiplex PCR. The sample records approximately 170,000 clones, about 88% being singletons. Sequenced sample: PBMCs or T cells enriched from blood (not recorded which). These receptors came from a woman between 18 and 29 years old who had recovered from COVID-19.

The chain is built from TRBV5-4 and TRBJ1-4; the D gene is possibly TRBD1 (5 bases). Germline-derived CDR1 and CDR2 are SGHNT and YYREEE (reference sequence). The CDR3 covers 16 residues. Trimming stripped 0 bases from V and 1 base from J, with 10 bases between. This chain's CDR3 is CASSLGGAVTNEKLFF. The DNA for the CDR3 is TGTGCCAGCAGCTTGGGGGGCGCGGTAACTAATGAAAAACTGTTTTTT.

J is TRBJ2-6 and V is TRBV7-9; 11 bases are a match to TRBD1. J was trimmed by 0 bases and V by 8 bases; bases with no gene match: 9. In germline, CDR1 is SEHNR, CDR2 FQNEAQ (reference sequence). The CDR3 consists of 18 residues. The CDR3 region has the DNA TGTGCCAGCGGCGCCAGGACAGGGGGCGCCTCTGGGGCCAACGTCCTGACTTTC. Residues: CASGARTGGASGANVLTF. The full variable domain, completed using reference TRBV7-9 and TRBJ2-6, is DTGVSQNPRHKITKRGQNVTFRCDPISEHNRLYWYRQTLGQGPEFLTYFQNEAQLEKSRLLSDRFSAERPKGSFSTLEIQRTEQGDSAMYLCASGARTGGASGANVLTFGAGSRLTVL.

The V gene is TRBV19, the J gene TRBJ1-4, with TRBD1 identical over 10 bases. The CDR3 consists of 15 residues. The V gene's germline CDR1 is LNHDA and CDR2 SQIVND (reference sequence). Trimming at V came to 5 bases and at J to 2 bases, leaving 2 bases not matched to a gene. CDR3 protein: CASSADRGTNEKLFF. The DNA of the CDR3 is TGTGCCAGTAGTGCGGACAGGGGGACTAATGAAAAACTGTTTTTT.

This chain's CDR3 is CASSDRQGVGETQYF. CDR3 coding DNA: TGTGCCAGCAGCGATAGACAGGGGGTGGGGGAGACCCAGTACTTC. The chain links TRBV7-8 to TRBJ2-5, with 9 nucleotides matching TRBD1. CDR3 length: 15 residues. Trimming took 5 bases from V and 5 from J; bases not matched to a gene: 9. Per germline, CDR1 SGHVS and CDR2 FQNEAQ.

The CDR3 DNA is TGTGCCAGCAGTTATGGGACTAGCGACGAGCAGTACTTC. It is translated as CASSYGTSDEQYF. The chain recombines TRBV28 with TRBJ2-7; 10 nucleotides agree with TRBD2. Germline V lookup: CDR1 MDHEN, CDR2 SYDVKM. The CDR3 covers 13 residues. V was pared by 4 bases and J by 5 bases, with 2 bases of the junction left unmatched.

This rearrangement joins TRBV6-2 or TRBV6-3 to TRBJ1-5; D is undetermined. The CDR3 totals 13 residues. The germline CDR1 and CDR2 sequences are MNHEY and SVGEGT. V was cut by 6 bases and J by 6 bases, with 12 bases left in between. Here the CDR3 DNA reads TGTGCCAGCAGCGAACTATTCAGTCAGCCCCAGCATTTT. Amino acids: CASSELFSQPQHF.

V is TRBV4-3 and J is TRBJ1-1, with D uncertain. Germline values: CDR1 LGHNA, CDR2 YSLEER. V lost 3 bases, J lost 5 bases, and 10 bases lay in between. CDR3 size: 13 residues. The CDR3 DNA sequence: TGCGCCAGCAGCCAGTTGAGGCATACTGAAGCTTTCTTT. Amino acid sequence: CASSQLRHTEAFF.

The chain uses TRBV7-2 and TRBJ1-1; 7 bases agree with TRBD1. Germline assignment: CDR1 SGHTA and CDR2 FQGNSA. J gave up 5 bases and V 4 bases, and 4 bases lay outside the gene matches. The CDR3 loop spans 13 amino acids. This CDR3 is CASSSDRETEAFF. As DNA, the CDR3 is TGTGCCAGCAGCTCAGACAGGGAAACTGAAGCTTTCTTT.

This chain joins TRBV5-5 and TRBJ2-7; D unclear. V gave up 10 bases and J gave up 3 bases, with 8 bases separating them. There are 10 residues in the CDR3. CDR1 and CDR2 from the germline V gene are SGHKS and YYEKEE (reference sequence). CDR3 sequence (DNA): TGTGCCGGCCCCGTCTACGAGCAGTACTTC. Encoded protein: CAGPVYEQYF.